This T cell receptor beta chain was identified in a study of blood T cell repertoires in COVID-19. Trimming stripped 4 bases from V and 2 bases from J, with 13 bases between. Looked up from germline, CDR1 is SGHNT and CDR2 is YYREEE (reference sequence). This CDR3 comprises 14 residues. Clones were read by immunoSEQ multiplex PCR, and TCRdb kept only the in-frame ones, dropping some. Here the sample spans hundreds of thousands of clones, around 78% being singletons. The source is a woman aged 70-85 years with active or convalescent COVID-19. V and J are TRBV5-4 and TRBJ2-7, with TRBD2 as a possible D gene (5 bases). Sample: peripheral blood. CDR3 amino acids: CASSPGSLPYEQYF. For the CDR3, the DNA is TGTGCCAGCAGCCCGGGGTCCCTTCCCTACGAGCAGTACTTC.